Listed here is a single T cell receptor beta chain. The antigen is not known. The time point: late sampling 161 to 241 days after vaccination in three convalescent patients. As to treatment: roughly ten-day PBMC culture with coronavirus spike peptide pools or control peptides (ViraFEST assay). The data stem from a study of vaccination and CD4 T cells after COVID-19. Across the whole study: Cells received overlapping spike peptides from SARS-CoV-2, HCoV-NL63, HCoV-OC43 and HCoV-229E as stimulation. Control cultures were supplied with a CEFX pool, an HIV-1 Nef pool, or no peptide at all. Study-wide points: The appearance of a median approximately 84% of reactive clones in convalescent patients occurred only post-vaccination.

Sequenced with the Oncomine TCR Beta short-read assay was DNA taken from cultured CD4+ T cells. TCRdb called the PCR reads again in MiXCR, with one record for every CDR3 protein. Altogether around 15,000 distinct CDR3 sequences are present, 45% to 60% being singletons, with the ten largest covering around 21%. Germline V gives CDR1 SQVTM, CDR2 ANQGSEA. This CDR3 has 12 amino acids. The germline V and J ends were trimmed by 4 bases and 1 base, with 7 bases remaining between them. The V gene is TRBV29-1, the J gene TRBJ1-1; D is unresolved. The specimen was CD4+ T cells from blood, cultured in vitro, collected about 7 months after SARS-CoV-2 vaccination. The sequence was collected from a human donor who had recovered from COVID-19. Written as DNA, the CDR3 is TGCAGCGTTGCCCAAGGGAACACTGAAGCTTTCTTT. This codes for CSVAQGNTEAFF.